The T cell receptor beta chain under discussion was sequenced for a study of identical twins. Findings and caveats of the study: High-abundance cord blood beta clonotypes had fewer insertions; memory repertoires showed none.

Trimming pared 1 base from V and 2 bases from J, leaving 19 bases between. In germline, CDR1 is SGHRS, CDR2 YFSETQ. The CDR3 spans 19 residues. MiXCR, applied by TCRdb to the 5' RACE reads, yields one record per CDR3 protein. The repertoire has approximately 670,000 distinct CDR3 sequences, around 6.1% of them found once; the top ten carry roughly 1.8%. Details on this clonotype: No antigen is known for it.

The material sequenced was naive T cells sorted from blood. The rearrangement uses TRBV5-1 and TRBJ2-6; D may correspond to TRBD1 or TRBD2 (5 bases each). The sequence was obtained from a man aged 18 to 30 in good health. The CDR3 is CASSLWGTVTATGANVLTF. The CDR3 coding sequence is TGCGCCAGCAGCTTGTGGGGGACGGTCACCGCGACTGGGGCCAACGTCCTGACTTTC. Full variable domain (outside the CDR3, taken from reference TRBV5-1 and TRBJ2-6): KAGVTQTPRYLIKTRGQQVTLSCSPISGHRSVSWYQQTPGQGLQFLFEYFSETQRNKGNFPGRFSGRQFSNSRSEMNVSTLELGDSALYLCASSLWGTVTATGANVLTFGAGSRLTVL.